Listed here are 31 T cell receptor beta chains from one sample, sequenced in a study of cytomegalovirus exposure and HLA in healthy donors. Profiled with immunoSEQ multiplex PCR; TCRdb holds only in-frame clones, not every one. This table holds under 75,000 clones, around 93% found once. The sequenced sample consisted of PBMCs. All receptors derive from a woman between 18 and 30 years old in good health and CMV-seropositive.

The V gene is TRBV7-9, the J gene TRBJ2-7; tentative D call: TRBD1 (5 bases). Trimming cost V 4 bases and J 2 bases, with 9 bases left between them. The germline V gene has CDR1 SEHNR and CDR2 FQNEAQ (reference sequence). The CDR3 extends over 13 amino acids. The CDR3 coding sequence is TGTGCCAGCAGCTCTCGACAGACCTACGAGCAGTACTTC. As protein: CASSSRQTYEQYF.

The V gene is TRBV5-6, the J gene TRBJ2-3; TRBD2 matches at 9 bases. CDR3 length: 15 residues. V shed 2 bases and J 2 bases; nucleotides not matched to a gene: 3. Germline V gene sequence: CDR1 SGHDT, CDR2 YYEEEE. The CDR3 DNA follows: TGTGCCAGCAGCTTCAGACTAGCGGACACAGATACGCAGTATTTT. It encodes CASSFRLADTDTQYF.

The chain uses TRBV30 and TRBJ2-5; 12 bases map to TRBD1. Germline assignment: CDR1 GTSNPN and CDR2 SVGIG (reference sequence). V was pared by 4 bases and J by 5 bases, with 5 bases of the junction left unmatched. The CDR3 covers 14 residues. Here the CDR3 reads CAWNRDRGRETQYF. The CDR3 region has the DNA TGTGCCTGGAACCGGGACAGGGGGCGTGAGACCCAGTACTTC.

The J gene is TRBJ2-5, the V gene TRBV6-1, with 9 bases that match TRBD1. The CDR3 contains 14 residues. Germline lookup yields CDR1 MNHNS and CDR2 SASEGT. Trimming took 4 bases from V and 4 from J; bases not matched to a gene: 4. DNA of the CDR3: TGTGCCAGCAGTGTGGGGACAGGGCGAGAGACCCAGTACTTC. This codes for CASSVGTGRETQYF.

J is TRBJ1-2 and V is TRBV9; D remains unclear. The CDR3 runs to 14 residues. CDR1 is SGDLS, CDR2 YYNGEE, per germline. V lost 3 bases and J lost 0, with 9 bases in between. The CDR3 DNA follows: TGTGCCAGCAGCGGATACAGCCCTAACTATGGCTACACCTTC. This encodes CASSGYSPNYGYTF.

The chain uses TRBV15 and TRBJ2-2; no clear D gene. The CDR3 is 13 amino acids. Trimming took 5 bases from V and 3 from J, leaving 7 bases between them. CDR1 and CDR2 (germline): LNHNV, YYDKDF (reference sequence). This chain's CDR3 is CATSLRYTGELFF. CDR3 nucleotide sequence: TGTGCCACCAGCCTCCGGTACACCGGGGAGCTGTTTTTT.

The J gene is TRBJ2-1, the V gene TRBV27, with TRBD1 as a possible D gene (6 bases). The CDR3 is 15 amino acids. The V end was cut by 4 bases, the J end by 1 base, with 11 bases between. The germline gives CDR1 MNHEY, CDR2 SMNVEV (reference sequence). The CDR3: CASSSKQGSYNEQFF. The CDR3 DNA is TGTGCCAGCAGTTCGAAACAGGGATCCTACAATGAGCAGTTCTTC.

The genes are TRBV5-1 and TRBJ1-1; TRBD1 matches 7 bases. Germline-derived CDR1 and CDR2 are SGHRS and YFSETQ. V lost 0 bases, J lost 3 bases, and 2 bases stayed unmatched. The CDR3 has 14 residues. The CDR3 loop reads CASSLGGQHTEAFF. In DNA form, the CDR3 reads TGCGCCAGCAGCTTGGGGGGACAGCACACTGAAGCTTTCTTT.

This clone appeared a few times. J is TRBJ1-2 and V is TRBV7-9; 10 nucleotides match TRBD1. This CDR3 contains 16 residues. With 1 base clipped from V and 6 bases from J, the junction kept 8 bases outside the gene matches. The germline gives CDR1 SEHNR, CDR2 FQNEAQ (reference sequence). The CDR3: CASSLGDRGAGDGYTF. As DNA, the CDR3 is TGTGCCAGCAGCTTAGGGGACAGGGGCGCCGGGGATGGCTACACCTTC.

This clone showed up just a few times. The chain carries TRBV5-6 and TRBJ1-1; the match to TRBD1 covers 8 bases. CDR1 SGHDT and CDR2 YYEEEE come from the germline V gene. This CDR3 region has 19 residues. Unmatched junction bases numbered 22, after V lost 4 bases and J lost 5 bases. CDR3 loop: CASSPLNGRGPSWKTEAFF. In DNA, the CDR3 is TGTGCCAGCAGCCCCCTGAATGGCAGGGGGCCCTCCTGGAAGACTGAAGCTTTCTTT. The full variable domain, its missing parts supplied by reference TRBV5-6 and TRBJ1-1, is DAGVTQSPTHLIKTRGQQVTLRCSPKSGHDTVSWYQQALGQGPQFIFQYYEEEERQRGNFPDRFSGHQFPNYSSELNVNALLLGDSALYLCASSPLNGRGPSWKTEAFFGQGTRLTVV.

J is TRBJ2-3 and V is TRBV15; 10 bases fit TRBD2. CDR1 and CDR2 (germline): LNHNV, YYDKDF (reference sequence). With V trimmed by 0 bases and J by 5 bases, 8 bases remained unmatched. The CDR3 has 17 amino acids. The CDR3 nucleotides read TGTGCCACCAGCAGAGATTGGGCTAGCGGGAGTGTAGATACGCAGTATTTT. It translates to CATSRDWASGSVDTQYF.

The CDR3 sequence is CAGGRAENFGTEAFF. CDR3 coding DNA: TGTGCCGGGGGGAGGGCAGAGAATTTCGGGACTGAAGCTTTCTTT. The chain is built from TRBV28 and TRBJ1-1; possible D gene TRBD1, 5 bases. Trimming removed 11 bases at V and 5 bases at J, with 24 bases between. Germline assignment: CDR1 MDHEN and CDR2 SYDVKM. The CDR3 has 15 residues.

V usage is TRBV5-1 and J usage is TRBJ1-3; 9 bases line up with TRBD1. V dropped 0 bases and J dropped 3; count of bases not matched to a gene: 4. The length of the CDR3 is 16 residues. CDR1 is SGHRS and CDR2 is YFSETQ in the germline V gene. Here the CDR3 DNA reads TGCGCCAGCAGCTTGGCCGTGACAGGGGGTGGAAACACCATATATTTT. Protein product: CASSLAVTGGGNTIYF.

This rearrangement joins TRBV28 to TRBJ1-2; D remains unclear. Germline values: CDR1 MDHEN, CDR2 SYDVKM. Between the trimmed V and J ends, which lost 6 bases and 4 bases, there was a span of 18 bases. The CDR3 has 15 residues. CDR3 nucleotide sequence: TGTGCCAGCAGGGCGACGGGTACTCGGGGCTATGGCTACACCTTC. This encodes CASRATGTRGYGYTF.

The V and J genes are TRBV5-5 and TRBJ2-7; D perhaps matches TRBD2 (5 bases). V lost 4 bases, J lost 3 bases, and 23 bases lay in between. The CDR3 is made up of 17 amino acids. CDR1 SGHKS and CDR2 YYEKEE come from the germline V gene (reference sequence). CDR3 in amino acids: CASSRAGGASGLYEQYF. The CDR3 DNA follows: TGTGCCAGCAGCAGGGCGGGCGGAGCCTCTGGTCTCTACGAGCAGTACTTC.

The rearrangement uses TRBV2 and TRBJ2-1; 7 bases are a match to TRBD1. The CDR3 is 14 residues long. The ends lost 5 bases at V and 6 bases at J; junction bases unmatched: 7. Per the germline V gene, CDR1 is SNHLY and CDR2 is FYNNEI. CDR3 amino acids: CASSQRQGTNEQFF. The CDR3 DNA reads TGTGCCAGCAGTCAACGACAGGGTACCAATGAGCAGTTCTTC.

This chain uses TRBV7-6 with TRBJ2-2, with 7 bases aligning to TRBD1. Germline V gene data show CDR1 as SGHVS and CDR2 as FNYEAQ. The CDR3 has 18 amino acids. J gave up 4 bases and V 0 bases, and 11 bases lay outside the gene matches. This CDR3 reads CASSLATGPLAGTGELFF. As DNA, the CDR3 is TGTGCCAGCAGCTTAGCGACAGGGCCCCTTGCTGGCACCGGGGAGCTGTTTTTT.

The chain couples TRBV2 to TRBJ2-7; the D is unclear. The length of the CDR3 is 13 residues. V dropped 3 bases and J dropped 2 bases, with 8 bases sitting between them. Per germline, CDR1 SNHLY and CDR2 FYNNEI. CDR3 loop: CASSDEVPYEQYF. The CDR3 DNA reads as TGTGCCAGCAGTGACGAGGTCCCCTACGAGCAGTACTTC.

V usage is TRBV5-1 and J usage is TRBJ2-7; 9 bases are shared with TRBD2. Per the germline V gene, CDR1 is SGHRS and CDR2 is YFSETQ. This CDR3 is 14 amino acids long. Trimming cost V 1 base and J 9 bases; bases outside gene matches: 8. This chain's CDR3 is CASSLSTSGLGQYF. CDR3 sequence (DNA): TGCGCCAGCAGCTTGTCGACTAGCGGCCTTGGGCAGTACTTC.

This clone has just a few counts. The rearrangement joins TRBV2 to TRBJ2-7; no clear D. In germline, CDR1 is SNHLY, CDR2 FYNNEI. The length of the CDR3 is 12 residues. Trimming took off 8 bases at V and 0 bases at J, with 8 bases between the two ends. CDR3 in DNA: TGTGCCAGCGAGGCCGGCTCCTACGAGCAGTACTTC. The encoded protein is CASEAGSYEQYF. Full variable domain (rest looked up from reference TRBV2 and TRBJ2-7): EPEVTQTPSHQVTQMGQEVILRCVPISNHLYFYWYRQILGQKVEFLVSFYNNEISEKSEIFDDQFSVERPDGSNFTLKIRSTKLEDSAMYFCASEAGSYEQYFGPGTRLTVT.

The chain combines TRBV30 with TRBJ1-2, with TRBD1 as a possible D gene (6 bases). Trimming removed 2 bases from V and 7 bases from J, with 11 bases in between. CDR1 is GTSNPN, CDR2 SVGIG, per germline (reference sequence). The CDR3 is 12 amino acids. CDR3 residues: CAWSRDIRGYTF. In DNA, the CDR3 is TGTGCCTGGAGTCGGGACATACGTGGCTACACCTTC.

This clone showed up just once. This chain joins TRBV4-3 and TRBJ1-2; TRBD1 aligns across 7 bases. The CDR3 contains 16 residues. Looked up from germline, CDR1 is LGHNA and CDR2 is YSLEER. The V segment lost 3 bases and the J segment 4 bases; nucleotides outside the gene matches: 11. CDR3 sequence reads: CASSQERRDRTYGYTF. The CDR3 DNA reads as TGCGCCAGCAGCCAGGAACGCCGGGACAGAACCTATGGCTACACCTTC.

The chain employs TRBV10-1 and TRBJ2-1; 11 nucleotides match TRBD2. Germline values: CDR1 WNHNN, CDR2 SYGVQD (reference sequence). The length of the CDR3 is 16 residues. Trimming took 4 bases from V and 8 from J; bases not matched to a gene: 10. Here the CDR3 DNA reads TGCGCCAGCAGTGCCCATAGCGGGAGGGCCGAGGATGAGCAGTTCTTC. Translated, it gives CASSAHSGRAEDEQFF.

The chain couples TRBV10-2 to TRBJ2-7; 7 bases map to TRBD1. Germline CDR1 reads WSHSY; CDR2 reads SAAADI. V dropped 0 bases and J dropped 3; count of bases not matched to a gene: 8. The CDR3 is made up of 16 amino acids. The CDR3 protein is CASSESLAGGIYEQYF. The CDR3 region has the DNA TGCGCCAGCAGTGAGTCACTGGCAGGGGGAATCTACGAGCAGTACTTC.

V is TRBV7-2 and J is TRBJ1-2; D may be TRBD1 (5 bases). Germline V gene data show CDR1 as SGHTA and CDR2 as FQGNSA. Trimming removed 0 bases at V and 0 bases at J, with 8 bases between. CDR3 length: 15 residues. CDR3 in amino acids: CASSLAAGTNYGYTF. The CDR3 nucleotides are TGTGCCAGCAGCTTAGCGGCAGGGACTAACTATGGCTACACCTTC.

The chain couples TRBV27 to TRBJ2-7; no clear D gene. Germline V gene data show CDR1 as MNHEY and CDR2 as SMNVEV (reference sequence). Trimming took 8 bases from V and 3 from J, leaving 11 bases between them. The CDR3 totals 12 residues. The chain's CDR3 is CASPRFHYEQYF. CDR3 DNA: TGTGCCAGCCCCAGGTTCCACTACGAGCAGTACTTC.

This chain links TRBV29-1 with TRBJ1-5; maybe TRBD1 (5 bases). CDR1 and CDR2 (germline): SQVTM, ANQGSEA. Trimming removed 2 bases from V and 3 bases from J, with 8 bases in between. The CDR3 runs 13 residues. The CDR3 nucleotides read TGCAGCGTTGAACCAGGGTTCAATCAGCCCCAGCATTTT. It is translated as CSVEPGFNQPQHF.

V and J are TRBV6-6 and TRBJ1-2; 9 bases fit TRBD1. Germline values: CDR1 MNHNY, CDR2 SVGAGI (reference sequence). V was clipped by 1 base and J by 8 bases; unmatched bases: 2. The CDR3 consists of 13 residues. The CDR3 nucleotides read TGTGCCAGCAGTTACTACAGGGGGCTGGGCTACACCTTC. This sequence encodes CASSYYRGLGYTF.

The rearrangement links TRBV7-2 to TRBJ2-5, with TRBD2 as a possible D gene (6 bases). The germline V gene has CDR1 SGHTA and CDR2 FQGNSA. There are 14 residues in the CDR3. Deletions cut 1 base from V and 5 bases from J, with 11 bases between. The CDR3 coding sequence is TGTGCCAGCAGCTTAGGGGGGAGGAGGGAGACCCAGTACTTC. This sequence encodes CASSLGGRRETQYF. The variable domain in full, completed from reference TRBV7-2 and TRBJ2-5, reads GAGVSQSPSNKVTEKGKDVELRCDPISGHTALYWYRQSLGQGLEFLIYFQGNSAPDKSGLPSDRFSAERTGGSVSTLTIQRTQQEDSAVYLCASSLGGRRETQYFGPGTRLLVL.

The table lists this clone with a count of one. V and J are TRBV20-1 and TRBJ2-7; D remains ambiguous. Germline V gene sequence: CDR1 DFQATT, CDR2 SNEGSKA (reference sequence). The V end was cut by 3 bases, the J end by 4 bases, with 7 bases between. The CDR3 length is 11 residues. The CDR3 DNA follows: TGCAGTGCTAGCTCTAAGTACGAGCAGTACTTC. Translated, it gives CSASSKYEQYF.

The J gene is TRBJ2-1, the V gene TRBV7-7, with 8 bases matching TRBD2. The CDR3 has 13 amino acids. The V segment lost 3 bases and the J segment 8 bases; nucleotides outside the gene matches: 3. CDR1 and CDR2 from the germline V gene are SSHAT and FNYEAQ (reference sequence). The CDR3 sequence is CASSFGLADEQFF. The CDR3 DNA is TGTGCCAGCAGCTTTGGACTAGCCGATGAGCAGTTCTTC. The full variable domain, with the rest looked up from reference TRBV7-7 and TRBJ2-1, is GAGVSQSPRYKVTKRGQDVTLRCDPISSHATLYWYQQALGQGPEFLTYFNYEAQPDKSGLPSDRFSAERPEGSISTLTIQRTEQRDSAMYRCASSFGLADEQFFGPGTRLTVL.